The T cell receptor beta chain under discussion was sequenced for a study of CD4 T cells in relation to SARS-CoV-2 and coronaviruses (TCRdb year 2021). A note on the overall study: In the ViraFEST assay, PBMCs were cultured with antigen for 9 to 10 days, after which TCR beta CDR3s were sequenced to identify antigen-specific clonal expansions. A different TCR-beta assay, based on Illumina, was used to sequence expansion assays from other donors in the study. Samples from three pre-COVID donors and the naive versus memory experiments were sequenced with the Adaptive Biotechnologies TCR-sequencing kit; other data were Illumina-based. Using patient-derived lymphoblastoid cell lines, the shared crossreactive spike epitopes were mapped to their HLA restriction. The study assessed, at the TCR clonotype level, memory CD4+ T cell crossreactivity between SARS-CoV-2 and common cold coronavirus spike proteins. The negative reference condition was either a culture with an HIV-1 Nef peptide pool or a culture with no peptide. General findings and caveats noted by the study authors: Small numbers of patients and of tested TCRs limited the study. Because the crossreactivity analysis focused on spike protein, crossreactivity against other viral proteins was not assessed. Significantly weaker SARS-CoV-2-driven expansion was shown by crossreactive clones than by monoreactive clones, consistent with antigenic imprinting. No donor contributed both pre-pandemic and post-infection samples, which limited tracing the source of pre-existing responses. Memory CD4+ clonotypes crossrecognizing SARS-CoV-2 and at least one common cold coronavirus spike were found in around 59% of donors.

Library preparation used the immunoSEQ multiplex PCR assay. Under the source paper's analysis protocol: During preprocessing, nonproductive sequences were removed, along with CDR3s that did not begin with C, did not end with F or W, or were shorter than 7 amino acids. Antigen-specific clonotypes were called with the MANAFEST web app, based on expansion relative to reference and other culture wells. A clone was considered positive if the clone showed significant expansion compared with the reference culture in 2 of 3 replicate wells at an FDR below 0.05. A further requirement for positive clones was significant expansion compared with all other tandem wells, along with an odds ratio above 5. After three terminal residues were trimmed from each end, CDR3 homology was quantified as pairwise Levenshtein distance using the stringdist R package. TCRdb mirrors the immuneACCESS table, restricted to in-frame sequences. Some clones are absent from its copies; in checked studies, under half trace to an unresolved V gene, and the reason for the others is unknown. Clonal size and the V and J genes are those of that table, whereas D and trimming came from the DNA. A total of fewer than 20,000 clones appear in this sample, around 73% of them only once. The ten largest clonotypes hold roughly 19% of the sample.

As to this clone: Its antigen specificity is not known. No much larger clone exists at a distance of one base, and base qualities are not known.

Taken from the germline V gene, the CDR1 and CDR2 loops are MGHRA and YSYEKL. Taken from cysteine to phenylalanine, the CDR3 has 16 residues. Only the CDR3 part of the read is kept: 48 bases, read in frame from the first base. Ends trimmed: V by 3 bases, J by 6 bases; bases unmatched to a gene: 7. CD4+ T cells from unexposed donors were collected before the COVID-19 pandemic (2011-2018). The EasySep CD4+ T cell isolation kit was used to isolate CD4+ T cells once the cultures had run for roughly 9 days. As cell number allowed, CD4+ T cells from unexposed donors were tested for reactivity to SARS-CoV-2 S and N and to four common cold coronavirus spike pools. About 2.2 million PBMCs per well were cultured in IMDM with around 4.8% human AB serum and about 10 IU/ml IL-2. Half of the culture medium was replaced with fresh IL-2-containing medium on days 3 and 7. Triplicate replicate wells were generally used for each peptide culture condition. The leukapheresis product for the unexposed donors was obtained through commercial purchase. PBMCs were isolated from leukapheresis product or whole blood by Ficoll-Paque PLUS gradient centrifugation. PBMCs were either cryopreserved at -140°C or used fresh in the expansion assay. The QIAamp Micro DNA Kit was used to extract genomic DNA from the CD4+ T cells.

This sequence originates from a human donor in good health. Sequencing was done on a sample of CD4+ T cells from PBMCs, cultured in vitro. The V gene is TRBV4-1 and the J gene is TRBJ2-3; TRBD1 lines up with 12 middle nucleotides. The base sequence is TGCGCCAGCAGCCAGTCCGGGACAGGGGGCTTTGATACGCAGTATTTT. It codes for CASSQSGTGGFDTQYF.